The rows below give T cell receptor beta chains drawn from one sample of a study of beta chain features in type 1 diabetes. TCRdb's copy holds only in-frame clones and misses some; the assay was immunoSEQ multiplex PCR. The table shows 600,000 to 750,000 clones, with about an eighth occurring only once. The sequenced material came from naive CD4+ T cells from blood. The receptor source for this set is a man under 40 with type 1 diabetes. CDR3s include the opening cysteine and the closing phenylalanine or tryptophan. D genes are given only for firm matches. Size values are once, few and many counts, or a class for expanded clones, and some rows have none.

cdr3_aa: CASSRGYGYTF; cdr3_nt: TGCGCCAGCAGTCGGGGCTATGGCTACACCTTC; j_call: TRBJ1-2; v_call: TRBV23-1; clone_size: few; d_call: -
cdr3_aa: CASSEFHEQYF; cdr3_nt: TGTGCCAGCAGTGAGTTCCACGAGCAGTACTTC; j_call: TRBJ2-7; v_call: TRBV2; clone_size: few; d_call: -
cdr3_aa: CASSLDGRAYQETQYF; cdr3_nt: TGTGCCAGCAGCTTGGATGGGAGGGCTTACCAAGAGACCCAGTACTTC; j_call: TRBJ2-5; v_call: TRBV5-4; clone_size: few; d_call: TRBD2
cdr3_aa: CAINLGQGESPLHF; cdr3_nt: TGTGCCATCAATCTGGGACAGGGAGAATCACCCCTCCACTTT; j_call: TRBJ1-6; v_call: TRBV10-3; clone_size: -; d_call: TRBD1
cdr3_aa: CASSLPPGSPGHQPQHF; cdr3_nt: TGTGCCAGCAGCCTACCTCCGGGGTCCCCCGGGCATCAGCCCCAGCATTTT; j_call: TRBJ1-5; v_call: TRBV9; clone_size: -; d_call: -
cdr3_aa: CAWSRAGGEGSPLHF; cdr3_nt: TGTGCCTGGAGTAGGGCAGGGGGCGAAGGTTCACCCCTCCACTTT; j_call: TRBJ1-6; v_call: TRBV30; clone_size: -; d_call: TRBD1
cdr3_aa: CAWSVVTGANEKLFF; cdr3_nt: TGTGCCTGGAGTGTGGTGACAGGAGCTAATGAAAAACTGTTTTTT; j_call: TRBJ1-4; v_call: TRBV30; clone_size: -; d_call: -
cdr3_aa: CASSSMGNGNEKLFF; cdr3_nt: TGTGCCAGCAGCTCTATGGGGAATGGTAATGAAAAACTGTTTTTT; j_call: TRBJ1-4; v_call: TRBV7-9; clone_size: -; d_call: -
cdr3_aa: CASASFGNSPLHF; cdr3_nt: TGTGCCAGCGCTAGCTTTGGTAATTCACCCCTCCACTTT; j_call: TRBJ1-6; v_call: TRBV25-1; clone_size: -; d_call: -
cdr3_aa: CASSLSGDEQYF; cdr3_nt: TGTGCCAGCAGCTTGAGTGGCGACGAGCAGTACTTC; j_call: TRBJ2-7; v_call: TRBV7-9; clone_size: few; d_call: -
cdr3_aa: CASSNPWGETQYF; cdr3_nt: TGTGCCAGCAGTAATCCCTGGGGTGAGACCCAGTACTTC; j_call: TRBJ2-5; v_call: TRBV25-1; clone_size: -; d_call: -
cdr3_aa: CASSEQGQGYQPQHF; cdr3_nt: TGTGCCAGCAGTGAGCAAGGGCAGGGCTATCAGCCCCAGCATTTT; j_call: TRBJ1-5; v_call: TRBV2; clone_size: few; d_call: -
cdr3_aa: CASSTGQVSSYEQYF; cdr3_nt: TGTGCCAGCAGCACTGGACAGGTGAGCTCCTACGAGCAGTACTTC; j_call: TRBJ2-7; v_call: TRBV7-9; clone_size: few; d_call: TRBD1
cdr3_aa: CASSQLGQGIDTEAFF; cdr3_nt: TGTGCCAGCAGCCAATTGGGACAGGGTATTGACACTGAAGCTTTCTTT; j_call: TRBJ1-1; v_call: TRBV4-2; clone_size: -; d_call: TRBD1
cdr3_aa: CASSSRDIPPYEQYF; cdr3_nt: TGCGCCAGCAGCTCGAGGGACATCCCTCCCTACGAGCAGTACTTC; j_call: TRBJ2-7; v_call: TRBV5-1; clone_size: once; d_call: -